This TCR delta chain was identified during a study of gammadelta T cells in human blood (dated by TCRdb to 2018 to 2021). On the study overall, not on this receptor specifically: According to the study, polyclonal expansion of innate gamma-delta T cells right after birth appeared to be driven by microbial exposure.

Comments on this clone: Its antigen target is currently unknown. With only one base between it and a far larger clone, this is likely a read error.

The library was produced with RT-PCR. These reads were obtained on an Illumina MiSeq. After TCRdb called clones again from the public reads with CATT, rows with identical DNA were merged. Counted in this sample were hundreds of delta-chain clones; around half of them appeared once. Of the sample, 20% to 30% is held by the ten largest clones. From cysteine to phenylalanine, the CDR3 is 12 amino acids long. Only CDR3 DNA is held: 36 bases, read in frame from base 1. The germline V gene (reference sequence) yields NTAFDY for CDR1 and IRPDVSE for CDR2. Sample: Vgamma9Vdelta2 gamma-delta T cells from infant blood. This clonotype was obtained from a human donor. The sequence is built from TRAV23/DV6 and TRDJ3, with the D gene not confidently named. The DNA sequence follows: TGTGCAGCAGGCCGGGACAACCGACAGATGTTTTTC. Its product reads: CAAGRDNRQMFF. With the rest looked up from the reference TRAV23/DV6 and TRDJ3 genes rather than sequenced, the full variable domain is QQQVKQSPQSLIVQKGGISIINCAYENTAFDYFPWYQQFPGKGPALLIAIRPDVSEKKEGRFTISFNKSAKQFSLHIMDSQPGDSATYFCAAGRDNRQMFFGTGIKLFVEP.